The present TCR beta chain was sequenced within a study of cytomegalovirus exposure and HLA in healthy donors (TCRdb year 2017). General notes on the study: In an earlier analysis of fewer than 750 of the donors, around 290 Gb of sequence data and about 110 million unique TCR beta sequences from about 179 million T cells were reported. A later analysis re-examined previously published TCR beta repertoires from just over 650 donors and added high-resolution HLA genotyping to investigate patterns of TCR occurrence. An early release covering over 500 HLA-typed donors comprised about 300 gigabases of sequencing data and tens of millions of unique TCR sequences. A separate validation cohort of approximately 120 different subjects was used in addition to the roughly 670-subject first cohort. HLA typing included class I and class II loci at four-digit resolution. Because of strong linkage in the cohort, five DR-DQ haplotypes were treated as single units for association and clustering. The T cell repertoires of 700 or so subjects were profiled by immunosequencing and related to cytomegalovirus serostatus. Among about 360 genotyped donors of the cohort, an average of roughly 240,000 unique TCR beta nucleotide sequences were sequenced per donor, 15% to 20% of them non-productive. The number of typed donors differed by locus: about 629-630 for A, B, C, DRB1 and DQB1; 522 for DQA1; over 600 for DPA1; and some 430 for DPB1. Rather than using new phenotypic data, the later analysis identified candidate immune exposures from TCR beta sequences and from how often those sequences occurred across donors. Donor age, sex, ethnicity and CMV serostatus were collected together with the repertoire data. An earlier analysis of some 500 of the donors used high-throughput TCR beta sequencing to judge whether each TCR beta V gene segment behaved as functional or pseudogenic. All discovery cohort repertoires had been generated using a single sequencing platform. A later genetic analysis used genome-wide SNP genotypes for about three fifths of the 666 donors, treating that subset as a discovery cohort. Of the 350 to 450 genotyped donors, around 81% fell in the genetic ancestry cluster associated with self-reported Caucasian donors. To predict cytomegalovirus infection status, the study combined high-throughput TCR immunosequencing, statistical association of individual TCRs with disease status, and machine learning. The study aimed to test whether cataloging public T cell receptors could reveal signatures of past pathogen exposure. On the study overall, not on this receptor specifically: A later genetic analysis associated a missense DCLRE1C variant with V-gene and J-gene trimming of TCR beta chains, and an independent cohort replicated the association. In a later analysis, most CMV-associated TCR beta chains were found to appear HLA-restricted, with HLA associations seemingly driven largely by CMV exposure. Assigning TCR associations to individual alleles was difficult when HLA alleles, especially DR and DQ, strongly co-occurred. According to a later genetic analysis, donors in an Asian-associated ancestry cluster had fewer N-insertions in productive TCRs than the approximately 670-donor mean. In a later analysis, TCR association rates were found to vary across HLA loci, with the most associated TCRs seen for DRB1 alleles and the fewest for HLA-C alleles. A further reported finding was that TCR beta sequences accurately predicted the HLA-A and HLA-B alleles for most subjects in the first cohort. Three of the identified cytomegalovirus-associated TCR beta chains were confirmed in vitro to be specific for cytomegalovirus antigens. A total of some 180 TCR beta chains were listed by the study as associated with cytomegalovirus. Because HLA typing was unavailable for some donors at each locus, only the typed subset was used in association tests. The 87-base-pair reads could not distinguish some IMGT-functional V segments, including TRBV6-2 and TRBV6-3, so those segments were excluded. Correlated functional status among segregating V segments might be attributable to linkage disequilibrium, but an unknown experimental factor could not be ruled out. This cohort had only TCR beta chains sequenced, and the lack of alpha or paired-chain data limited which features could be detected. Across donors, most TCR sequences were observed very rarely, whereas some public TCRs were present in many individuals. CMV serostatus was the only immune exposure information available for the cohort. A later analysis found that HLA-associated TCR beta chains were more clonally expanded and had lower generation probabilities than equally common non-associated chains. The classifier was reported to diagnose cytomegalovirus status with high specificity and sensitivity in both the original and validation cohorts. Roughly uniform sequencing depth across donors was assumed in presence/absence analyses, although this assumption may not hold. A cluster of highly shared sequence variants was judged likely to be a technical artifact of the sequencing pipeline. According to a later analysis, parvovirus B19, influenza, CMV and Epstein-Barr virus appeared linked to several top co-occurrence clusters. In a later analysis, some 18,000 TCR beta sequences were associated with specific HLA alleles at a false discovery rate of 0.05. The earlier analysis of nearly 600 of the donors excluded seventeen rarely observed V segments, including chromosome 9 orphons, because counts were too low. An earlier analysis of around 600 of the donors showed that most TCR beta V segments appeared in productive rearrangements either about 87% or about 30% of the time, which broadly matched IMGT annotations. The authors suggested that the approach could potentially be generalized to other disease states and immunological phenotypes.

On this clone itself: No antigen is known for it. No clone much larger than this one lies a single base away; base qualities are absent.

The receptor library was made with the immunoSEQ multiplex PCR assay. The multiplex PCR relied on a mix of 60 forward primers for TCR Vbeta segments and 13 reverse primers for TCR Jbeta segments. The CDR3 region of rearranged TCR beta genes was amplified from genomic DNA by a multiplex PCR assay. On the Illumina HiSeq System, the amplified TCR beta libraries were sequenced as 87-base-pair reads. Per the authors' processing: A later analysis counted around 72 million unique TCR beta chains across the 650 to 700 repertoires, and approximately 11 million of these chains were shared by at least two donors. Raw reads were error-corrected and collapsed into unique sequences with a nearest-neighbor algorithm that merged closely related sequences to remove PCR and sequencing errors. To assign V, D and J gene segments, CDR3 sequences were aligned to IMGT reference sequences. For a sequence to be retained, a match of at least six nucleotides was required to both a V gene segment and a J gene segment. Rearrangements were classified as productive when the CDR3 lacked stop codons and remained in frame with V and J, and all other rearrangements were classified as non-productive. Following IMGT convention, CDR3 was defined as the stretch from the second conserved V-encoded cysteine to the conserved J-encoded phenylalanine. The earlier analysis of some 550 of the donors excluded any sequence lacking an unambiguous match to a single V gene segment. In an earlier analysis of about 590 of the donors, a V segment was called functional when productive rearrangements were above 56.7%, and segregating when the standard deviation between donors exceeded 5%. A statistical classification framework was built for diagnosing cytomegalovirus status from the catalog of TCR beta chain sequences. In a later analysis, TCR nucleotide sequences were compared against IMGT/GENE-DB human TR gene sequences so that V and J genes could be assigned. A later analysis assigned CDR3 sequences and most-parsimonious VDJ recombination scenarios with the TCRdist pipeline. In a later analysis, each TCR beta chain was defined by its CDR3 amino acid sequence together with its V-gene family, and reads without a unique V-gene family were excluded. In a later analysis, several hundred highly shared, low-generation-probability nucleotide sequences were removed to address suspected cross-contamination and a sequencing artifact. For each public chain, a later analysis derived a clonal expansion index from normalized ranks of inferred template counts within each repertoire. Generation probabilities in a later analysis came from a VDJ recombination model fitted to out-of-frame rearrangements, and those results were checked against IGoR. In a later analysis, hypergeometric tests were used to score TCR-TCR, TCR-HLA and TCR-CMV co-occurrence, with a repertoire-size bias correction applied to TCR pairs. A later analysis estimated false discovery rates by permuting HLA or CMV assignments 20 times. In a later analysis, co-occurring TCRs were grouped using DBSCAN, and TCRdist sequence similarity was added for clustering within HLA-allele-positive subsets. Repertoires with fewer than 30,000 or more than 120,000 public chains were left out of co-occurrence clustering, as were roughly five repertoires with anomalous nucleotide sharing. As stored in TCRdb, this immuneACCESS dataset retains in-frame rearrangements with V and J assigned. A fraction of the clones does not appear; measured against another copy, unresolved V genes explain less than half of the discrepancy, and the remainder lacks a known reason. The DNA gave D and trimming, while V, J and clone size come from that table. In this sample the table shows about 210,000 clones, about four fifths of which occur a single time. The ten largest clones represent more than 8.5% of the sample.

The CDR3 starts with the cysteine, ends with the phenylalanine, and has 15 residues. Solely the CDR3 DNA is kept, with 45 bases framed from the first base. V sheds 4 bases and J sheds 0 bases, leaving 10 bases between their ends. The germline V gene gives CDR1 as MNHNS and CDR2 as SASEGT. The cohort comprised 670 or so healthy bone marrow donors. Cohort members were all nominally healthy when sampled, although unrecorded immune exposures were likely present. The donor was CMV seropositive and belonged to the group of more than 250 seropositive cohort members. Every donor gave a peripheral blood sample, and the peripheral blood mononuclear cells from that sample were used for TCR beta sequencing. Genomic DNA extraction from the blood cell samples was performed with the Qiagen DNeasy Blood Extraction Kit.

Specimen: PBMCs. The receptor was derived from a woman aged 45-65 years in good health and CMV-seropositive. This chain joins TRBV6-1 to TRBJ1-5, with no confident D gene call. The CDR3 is CASSAQSYSNQPQHF. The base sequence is TGTGCCAGCAGTGCACAGTCTTATAGCAATCAGCCCCAGCATTTT.